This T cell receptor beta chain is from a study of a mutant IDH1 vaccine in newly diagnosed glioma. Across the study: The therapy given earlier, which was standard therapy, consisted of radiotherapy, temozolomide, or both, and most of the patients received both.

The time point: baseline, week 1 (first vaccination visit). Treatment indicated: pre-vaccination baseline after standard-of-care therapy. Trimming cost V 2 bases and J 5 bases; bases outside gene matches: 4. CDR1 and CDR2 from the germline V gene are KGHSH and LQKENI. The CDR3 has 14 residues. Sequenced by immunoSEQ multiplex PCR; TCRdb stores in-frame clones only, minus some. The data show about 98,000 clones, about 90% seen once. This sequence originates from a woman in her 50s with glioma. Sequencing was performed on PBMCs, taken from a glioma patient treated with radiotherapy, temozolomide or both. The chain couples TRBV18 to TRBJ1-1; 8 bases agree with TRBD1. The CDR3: CASSPETGVTEAFF. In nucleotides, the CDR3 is TGTGCCAGCTCACCAGAGACAGGGGTTACTGAAGCTTTCTTT. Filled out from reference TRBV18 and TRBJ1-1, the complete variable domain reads NAGVMQNPRHLVRRRGQEARLRCSPMKGHSHVYWYRQLPEEGLKFMVYLQKENIIDESGMPKERFSAEFPKEGPSILRIQQVVRGDSAAYFCASSPETGVTEAFFGQGTRLTVV.